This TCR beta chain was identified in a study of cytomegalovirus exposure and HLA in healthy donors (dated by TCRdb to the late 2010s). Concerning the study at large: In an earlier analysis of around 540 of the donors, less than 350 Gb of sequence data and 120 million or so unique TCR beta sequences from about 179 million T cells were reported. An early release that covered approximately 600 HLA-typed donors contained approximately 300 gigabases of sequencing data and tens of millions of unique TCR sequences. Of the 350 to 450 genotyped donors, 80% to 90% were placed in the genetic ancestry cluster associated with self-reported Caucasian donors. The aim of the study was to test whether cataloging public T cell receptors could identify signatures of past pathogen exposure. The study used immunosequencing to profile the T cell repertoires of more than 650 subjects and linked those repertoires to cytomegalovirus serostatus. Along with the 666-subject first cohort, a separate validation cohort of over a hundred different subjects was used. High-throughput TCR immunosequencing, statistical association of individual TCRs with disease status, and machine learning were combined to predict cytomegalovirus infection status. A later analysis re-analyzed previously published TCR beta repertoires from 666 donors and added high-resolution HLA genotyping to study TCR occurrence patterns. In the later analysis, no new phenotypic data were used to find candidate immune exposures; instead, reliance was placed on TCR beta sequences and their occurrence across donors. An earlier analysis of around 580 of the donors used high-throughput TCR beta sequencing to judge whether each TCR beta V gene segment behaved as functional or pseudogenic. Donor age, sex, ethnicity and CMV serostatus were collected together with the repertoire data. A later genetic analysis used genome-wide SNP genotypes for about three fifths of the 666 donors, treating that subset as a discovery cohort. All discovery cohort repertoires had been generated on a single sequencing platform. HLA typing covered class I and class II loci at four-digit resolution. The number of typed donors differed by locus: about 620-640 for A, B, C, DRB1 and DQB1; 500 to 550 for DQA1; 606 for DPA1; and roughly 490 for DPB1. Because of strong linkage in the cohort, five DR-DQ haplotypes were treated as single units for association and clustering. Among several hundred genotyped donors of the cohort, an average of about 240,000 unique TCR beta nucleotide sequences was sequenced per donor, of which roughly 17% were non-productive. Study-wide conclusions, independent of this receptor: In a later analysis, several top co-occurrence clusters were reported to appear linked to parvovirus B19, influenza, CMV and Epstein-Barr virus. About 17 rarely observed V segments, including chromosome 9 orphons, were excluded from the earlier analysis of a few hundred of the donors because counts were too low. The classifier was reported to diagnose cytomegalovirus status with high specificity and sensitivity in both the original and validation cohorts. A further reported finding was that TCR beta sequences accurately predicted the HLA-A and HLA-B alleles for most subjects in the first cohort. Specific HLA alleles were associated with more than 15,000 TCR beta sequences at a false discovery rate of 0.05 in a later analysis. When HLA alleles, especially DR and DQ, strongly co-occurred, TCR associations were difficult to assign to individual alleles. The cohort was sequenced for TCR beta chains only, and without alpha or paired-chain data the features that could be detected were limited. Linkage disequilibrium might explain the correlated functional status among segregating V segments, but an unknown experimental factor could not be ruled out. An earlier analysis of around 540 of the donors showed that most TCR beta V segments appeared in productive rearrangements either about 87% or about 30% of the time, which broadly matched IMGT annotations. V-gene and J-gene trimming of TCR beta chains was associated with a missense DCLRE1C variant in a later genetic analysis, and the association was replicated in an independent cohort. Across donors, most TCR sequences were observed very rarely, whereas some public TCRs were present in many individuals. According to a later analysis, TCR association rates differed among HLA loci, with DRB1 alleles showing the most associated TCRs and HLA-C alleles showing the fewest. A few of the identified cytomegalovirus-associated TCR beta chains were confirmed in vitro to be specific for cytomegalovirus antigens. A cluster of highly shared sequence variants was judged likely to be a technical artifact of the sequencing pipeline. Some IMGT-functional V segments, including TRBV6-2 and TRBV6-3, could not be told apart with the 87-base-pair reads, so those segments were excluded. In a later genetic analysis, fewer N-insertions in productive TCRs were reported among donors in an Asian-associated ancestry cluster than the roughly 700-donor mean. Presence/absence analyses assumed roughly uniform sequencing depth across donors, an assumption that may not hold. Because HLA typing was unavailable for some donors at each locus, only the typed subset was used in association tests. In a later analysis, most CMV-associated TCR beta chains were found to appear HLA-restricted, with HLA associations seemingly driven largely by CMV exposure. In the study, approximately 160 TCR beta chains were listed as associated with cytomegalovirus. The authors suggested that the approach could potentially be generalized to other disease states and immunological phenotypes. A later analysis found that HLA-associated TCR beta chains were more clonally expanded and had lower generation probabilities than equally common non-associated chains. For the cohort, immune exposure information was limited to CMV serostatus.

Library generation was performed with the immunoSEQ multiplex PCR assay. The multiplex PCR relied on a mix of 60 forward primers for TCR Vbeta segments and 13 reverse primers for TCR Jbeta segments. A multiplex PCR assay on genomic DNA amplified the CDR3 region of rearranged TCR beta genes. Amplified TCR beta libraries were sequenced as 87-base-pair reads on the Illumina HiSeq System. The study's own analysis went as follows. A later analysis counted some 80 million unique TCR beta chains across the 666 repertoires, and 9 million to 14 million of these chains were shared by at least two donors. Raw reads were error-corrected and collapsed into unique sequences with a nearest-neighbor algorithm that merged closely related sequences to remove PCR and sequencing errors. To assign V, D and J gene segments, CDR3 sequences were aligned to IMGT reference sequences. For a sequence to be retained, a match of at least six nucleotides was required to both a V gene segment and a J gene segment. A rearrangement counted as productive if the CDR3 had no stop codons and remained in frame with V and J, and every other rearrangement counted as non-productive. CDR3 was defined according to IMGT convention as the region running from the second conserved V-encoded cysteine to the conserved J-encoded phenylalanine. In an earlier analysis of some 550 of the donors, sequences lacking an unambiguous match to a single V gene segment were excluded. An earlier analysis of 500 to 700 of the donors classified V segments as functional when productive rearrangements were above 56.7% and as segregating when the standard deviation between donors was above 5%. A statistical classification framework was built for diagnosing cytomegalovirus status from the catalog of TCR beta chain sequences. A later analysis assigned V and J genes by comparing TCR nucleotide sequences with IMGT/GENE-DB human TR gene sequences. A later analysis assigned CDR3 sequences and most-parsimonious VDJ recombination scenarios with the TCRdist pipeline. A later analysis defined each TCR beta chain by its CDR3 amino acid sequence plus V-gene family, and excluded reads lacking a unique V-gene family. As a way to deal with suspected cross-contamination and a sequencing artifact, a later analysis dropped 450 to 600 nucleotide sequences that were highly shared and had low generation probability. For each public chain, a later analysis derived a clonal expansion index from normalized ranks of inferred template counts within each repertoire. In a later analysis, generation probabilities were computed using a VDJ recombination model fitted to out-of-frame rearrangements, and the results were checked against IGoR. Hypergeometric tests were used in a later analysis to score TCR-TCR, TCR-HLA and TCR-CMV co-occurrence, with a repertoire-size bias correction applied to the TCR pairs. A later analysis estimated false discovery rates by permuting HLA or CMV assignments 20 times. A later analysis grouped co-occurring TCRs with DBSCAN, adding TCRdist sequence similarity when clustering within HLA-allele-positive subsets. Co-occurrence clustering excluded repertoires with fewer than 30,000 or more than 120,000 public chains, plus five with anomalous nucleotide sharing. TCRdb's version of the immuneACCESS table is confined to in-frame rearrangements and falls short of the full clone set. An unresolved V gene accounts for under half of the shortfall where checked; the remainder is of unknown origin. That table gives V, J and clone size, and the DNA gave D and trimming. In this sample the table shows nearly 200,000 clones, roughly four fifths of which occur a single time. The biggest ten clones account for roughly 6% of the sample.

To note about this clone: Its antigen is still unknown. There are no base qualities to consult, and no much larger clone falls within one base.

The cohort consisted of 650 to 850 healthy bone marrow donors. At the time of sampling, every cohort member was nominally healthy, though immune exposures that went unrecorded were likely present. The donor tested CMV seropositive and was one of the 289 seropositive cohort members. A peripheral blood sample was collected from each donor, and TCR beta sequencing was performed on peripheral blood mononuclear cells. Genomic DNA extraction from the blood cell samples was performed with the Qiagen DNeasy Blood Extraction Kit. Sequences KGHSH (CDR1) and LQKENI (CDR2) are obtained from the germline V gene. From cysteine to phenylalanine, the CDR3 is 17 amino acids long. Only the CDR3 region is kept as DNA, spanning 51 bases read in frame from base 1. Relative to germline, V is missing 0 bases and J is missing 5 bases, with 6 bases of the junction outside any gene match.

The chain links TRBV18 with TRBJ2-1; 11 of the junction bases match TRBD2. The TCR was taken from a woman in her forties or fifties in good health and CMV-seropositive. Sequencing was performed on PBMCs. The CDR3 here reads CASSPPSGTSGNNEQFF. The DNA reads TGTGCCAGCTCACCACCAAGTGGGACTAGCGGAAACAATGAGCAGTTCTTC.